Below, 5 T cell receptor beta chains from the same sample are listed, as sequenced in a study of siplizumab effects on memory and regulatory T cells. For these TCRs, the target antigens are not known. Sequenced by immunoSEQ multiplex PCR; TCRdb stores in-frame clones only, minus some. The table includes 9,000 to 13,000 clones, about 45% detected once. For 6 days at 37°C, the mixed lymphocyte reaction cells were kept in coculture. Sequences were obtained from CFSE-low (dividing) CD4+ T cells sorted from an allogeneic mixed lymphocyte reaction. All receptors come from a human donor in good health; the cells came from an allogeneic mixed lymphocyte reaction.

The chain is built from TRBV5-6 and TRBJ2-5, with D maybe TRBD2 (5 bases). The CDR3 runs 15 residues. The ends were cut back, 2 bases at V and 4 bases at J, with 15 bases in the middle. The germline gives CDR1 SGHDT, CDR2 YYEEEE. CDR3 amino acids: CASSLGGSRRETQYF. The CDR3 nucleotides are TGTGCCAGCAGCTTAGGTGGGAGTCGGAGAGAGACCCAGTACTTC.

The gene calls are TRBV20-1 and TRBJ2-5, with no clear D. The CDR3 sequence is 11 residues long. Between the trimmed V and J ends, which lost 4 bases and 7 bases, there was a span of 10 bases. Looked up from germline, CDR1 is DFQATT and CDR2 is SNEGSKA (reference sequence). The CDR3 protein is CSATDSGTQYF. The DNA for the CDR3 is TGCAGTGCTACAGACTCGGGGACCCAGTACTTC.

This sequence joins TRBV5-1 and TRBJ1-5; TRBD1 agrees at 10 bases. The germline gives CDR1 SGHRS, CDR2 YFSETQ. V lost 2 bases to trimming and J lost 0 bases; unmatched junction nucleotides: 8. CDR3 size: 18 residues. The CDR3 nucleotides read TGCGCCAGCAGCTTCCGGGACAGGGGATCCTATAGCAATCAGCCCCAGCATTTT. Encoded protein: CASSFRDRGSYSNQPQHF.

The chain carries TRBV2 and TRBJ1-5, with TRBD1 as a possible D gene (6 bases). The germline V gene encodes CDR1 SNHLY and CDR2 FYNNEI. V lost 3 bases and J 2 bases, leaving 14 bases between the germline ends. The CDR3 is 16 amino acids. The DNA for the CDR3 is TGTGCCAGCAGTGAGGGGTTATGGACAGGCAATCAGCCCCAGCATTTT. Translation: CASSEGLWTGNQPQHF.

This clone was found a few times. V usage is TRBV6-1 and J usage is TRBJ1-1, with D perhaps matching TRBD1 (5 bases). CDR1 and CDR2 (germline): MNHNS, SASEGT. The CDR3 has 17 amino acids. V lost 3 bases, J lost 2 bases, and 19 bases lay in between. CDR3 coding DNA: TGTGCCAGCAGTGATAAATTCGGTAGGGGAAAAAACACTGAAGCTTTCTTT. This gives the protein CASSDKFGRGKNTEAFF.